This TCR beta chain came from a study of blood T cell repertoires in COVID-19. From germline, CDR1 is WNHNN and CDR2 SYGVQD (reference sequence). V lost 6 bases and J lost 6, with 8 bases in between. The CDR3 totals 12 residues. The table came from immunoSEQ multiplex PCR; TCRdb's copy has only in-frame clones and leaves some out. Of approximately 250,000 clones listed, approximately 86% were seen once; the top ten hold 0.8% to 1%. The rearrangement links TRBV10-1 to TRBJ2-2; no reliable D call. The sample consisted of PBMCs or T cells enriched from blood (not recorded which). The sequence derives from a woman aged 25 to 45 who had recovered from COVID-19. In nucleotides, the CDR3 is TGCGCCAGCAGGGCGGTGGCCGGGGAGCTGTTTTTT. It codes for CASRAVAGELFF.